This TCR beta chain was observed in a study of neurological immune-mediated disorders. About the study: Multiple sclerosis patients (n of about 35) included around 31 with relapsing-remitting and 3 with secondary progressive disease.

Study-level results: Phylogenetically, 18 of 34 multiple sclerosis patients' repertoires fell into one related-CDR3 cluster, a possible signature. None of the CDR3 amino acid sequences of expanded clones were shared across subjects, and this suggested private repertoires in all groups.

Many counts were recorded for this clonotype. The antigen is not known. The V gene lost 6 bases and the J gene lost 4 bases, with 6 bases spanning the gap. This CDR3 has 12 amino acids. Germline V gives CDR1 SNHLY, CDR2 FYNNEI. Over 180 million TCR-beta sequences from 15-18 subjects came from every sequencing run. A single record per CDR3 protein comes from TCRdb applying MiXCR to the 5' RACE reads. The repertoire holds around 65,000 distinct CDR3 sequences, with roughly 5.6% as singletons. The chain combines TRBV2 with TRBJ2-2; D call uncertain. This clonotype was obtained from a human donor with multiple sclerosis. The donor label of this sample is uncertain. Sequenced input: PBMCs. CDR3 bases: TGTGCCAGCAGGCGGAGCACCGGGGAGCTGTTTTTT. Translating gives CASRRSTGELFF.